This T cell receptor (beta chain) originates from a study of T-cell memory formation after mild COVID-19. Across the study: Largely, TCR clusters stayed within a single donor. General study findings and limits: The CD4+ clones that contracted clustered mainly within CM and EM, and the CD8+ clones concentrated in EMRA. CD4+ bias marked clones expanding day 15 to 37, unlike balanced contracting clones.

Constant-segment primers served in 5'RACE that generated TCR alpha and TCR beta cDNA libraries bearing sample barcodes and UMIs. TCRdb analysed the 5' RACE reads with MiXCR anew, one entry per CDR3 protein. The table includes 530,000 or so distinct CDR3 sequences, around 16% detected once. This clonotype came up a few times. Antigen specificity is unknown. The TCR sequence derives from an adult woman who had mild COVID-19 (a few samples of this study predate the infection). Cell type and time point are not known. The sample consisted of PBMCs or a T cell subset sorted from them (not recorded which).

The CDR3 spells CASRITGGYTF. DNA for the CDR3: TGTGCCAGCAGGATCACAGGGGGCTACACCTTC. The chain has TRBV12-3 or TRBV12-4 and TRBJ1-2; maybe TRBD1 (6 bases). The CDR3 consists of 11 residues. Trimming took 6 bases from V and 8 from J, leaving 10 bases between them.